A selection of T cell receptor beta chains follows, all from one sample in a study of Ad26.COV2.S vaccination and SARS-CoV-2 variants. Repertoires were generated with immunoSEQ multiplex PCR, while TCRdb's copy carries only in-frame clones and drops some. Of 300,000 to 500,000 clones detected, 80% to 90% appear once; the ten largest clones hold approximately 3.7%. The sequencing used peripheral blood, collected in a trial of Ad26.COV2.S vaccine versus placebo. These receptors were obtained from a person between 18 and 65 years old who received the Ad26.COV2.S COVID-19 vaccine or a placebo. Both conserved end residues are part of each CDR3. D genes are given only for firm matches.

D gene: .; V gene: TRBV3-1/TRBV3-2; J gene: TRBJ2-6; CDR3 length: 14; CDR3 protein: CASSPSTGANVLTF
D gene: .; V gene: TRBV7-6; J gene: TRBJ1-1; CDR3 length: 11; CDR3 protein: CASSLGSEAFF
D gene: .; V gene: TRBV4-1; J gene: TRBJ1-1; CDR3 length: 13; CDR3 protein: CASSDFRGRRAFF
D gene: TRBD1; V gene: TRBV5-4; J gene: TRBJ1-2; CDR3 length: 17; CDR3 protein: CASSFGQGRRSVDGYTF
D gene: .; V gene: TRBV7-9; J gene: TRBJ2-5; CDR3 length: 15; CDR3 protein: CASSPELGSQETQYF
D gene: TRBD1; V gene: TRBV7-6; J gene: TRBJ1-2; CDR3 length: 15; CDR3 protein: CASSLGGEGAKGYTF
D gene: .; V gene: TRBV2; J gene: TRBJ1-2; CDR3 length: 14; CDR3 protein: CASRPRESNYGYTF
D gene: .; V gene: TRBV7-8; J gene: TRBJ1-1; CDR3 length: 14; CDR3 protein: CASSRGRINTEAFF
D gene: .; V gene: TRBV7-2; J gene: TRBJ1-2; CDR3 length: 14; CDR3 protein: CASSLGGTLYGYTF
D gene: TRBD2; V gene: TRBV5-1; J gene: TRBJ2-2; CDR3 length: 18; CDR3 protein: CASSTGTSGGPGTGELFF
D gene: .; V gene: TRBV2; J gene: TRBJ2-7; CDR3 length: 11; CDR3 protein: CASSEAPGPSF
D gene: .; V gene: TRBV25-1; J gene: TRBJ1-6; CDR3 length: 15; CDR3 protein: CASSERLGEDSPLHF
D gene: .; V gene: TRBV7-2; J gene: TRBJ2-6; CDR3 length: 17; CDR3 protein: CASSLLTRVSGANVLTF
D gene: .; V gene: TRBV7-2; J gene: TRBJ2-2; CDR3 length: 13; CDR3 protein: CASSFDITGELFF
D gene: .; V gene: TRBV7-2; J gene: TRBJ2-3; CDR3 length: 14; CDR3 protein: CASSPLQASDTQYF
D gene: TRBD2; V gene: TRBV11-2; J gene: TRBJ2-3; CDR3 length: 16; CDR3 protein: CASSSLASGGGNTQYF
D gene: .; V gene: TRBV11-2; J gene: TRBJ1-6; CDR3 length: 17; CDR3 protein: CASSFYPRGYDNSPLHF
D gene: TRBD2; V gene: TRBV6-1; J gene: TRBJ2-7; CDR3 length: 15; CDR3 protein: CASREGLAGKYEQYF
D gene: TRBD1; V gene: TRBV19; J gene: TRBJ1-2; CDR3 length: 12; CDR3 protein: CASTRTGYGYTF
D gene: .; V gene: TRBV6-1; J gene: TRBJ1-3; CDR3 length: 17; CDR3 protein: CASSARYQASSGNTIYF
D gene: .; V gene: TRBV4-3; J gene: TRBJ2-5; CDR3 length: 13; CDR3 protein: CASSPGRGETQYF
D gene: .; V gene: TRBV3-1/TRBV3-2; J gene: TRBJ2-7; CDR3 length: 15; CDR3 protein: CASSQDVRSSYEQYF
D gene: .; V gene: TRBV18; J gene: TRBJ1-5; CDR3 length: 15; CDR3 protein: CASSPGQLSNQPQHF
D gene: TRBD1; V gene: TRBV6-5; J gene: TRBJ1-1; CDR3 length: 14; CDR3 protein: CASSSRRQGGEAFF
D gene: .; V gene: TRBV12-3/TRBV12-4; J gene: TRBJ2-7; CDR3 length: 12; CDR3 protein: CASNRDDGEQYF
D gene: TRBD2; V gene: TRBV30; J gene: TRBJ2-7; CDR3 length: 13; CDR3 protein: CAWSVGSGAEQYF
D gene: .; V gene: TRBV5-1; J gene: TRBJ1-3; CDR3 length: 14; CDR3 protein: CASSLTGHGNTIYF
D gene: TRBD1; V gene: TRBV19; J gene: TRBJ1-1; CDR3 length: 14; CDR3 protein: CASSIGTGNTEAFF
D gene: TRBD1; V gene: TRBV6-2/TRBV6-3; J gene: TRBJ2-7; CDR3 length: 15; CDR3 protein: CASSYTGGTGGFQYF
D gene: .; V gene: TRBV5-6; J gene: TRBJ2-5; CDR3 length: 14; CDR3 protein: CASSLNTGRETQYF
D gene: .; V gene: TRBV5-8; J gene: TRBJ1-6; CDR3 length: 19; CDR3 protein: CASSLEAGKPPTYNSPLHF
D gene: .; V gene: TRBV5-6; J gene: TRBJ1-4; CDR3 length: 15; CDR3 protein: CASSLQRTVNEKLFF
D gene: .; V gene: TRBV6-5; J gene: TRBJ1-4; CDR3 length: 14; CDR3 protein: CASSYGGGSEKLFF
D gene: TRBD1; V gene: TRBV11-2; J gene: TRBJ1-1; CDR3 length: 18; CDR3 protein: CASSPKRTGAGVRTEAFF
D gene: TRBD1; V gene: TRBV4-1; J gene: TRBJ2-2; CDR3 length: 16; CDR3 protein: CASSQGRTGNTGELFF
D gene: .; V gene: TRBV7-2; J gene: TRBJ2-4; CDR3 length: 17; CDR3 protein: CASSSPSIAPYPNIQYF
D gene: TRBD2; V gene: TRBV18; J gene: TRBJ2-1; CDR3 length: 15; CDR3 protein: CASSLNGGAINEQFF
D gene: .; V gene: TRBV6-2/TRBV6-3; J gene: TRBJ2-6; CDR3 length: 17; CDR3 protein: CASSYGAARSGANVLTF
D gene: .; V gene: TRBV19; J gene: TRBJ1-4; CDR3 length: 12; CDR3 protein: CASSRGHEKLFF
D gene: .; V gene: TRBV5-4; J gene: TRBJ1-3; CDR3 length: 14; CDR3 protein: CASSPDSIGNTIYF
D gene: .; V gene: TRBV29-1; J gene: TRBJ2-7; CDR3 length: 13; CDR3 protein: CSVEEENSYEQYF
D gene: .; V gene: TRBV12-3/TRBV12-4; J gene: TRBJ2-7; CDR3 length: 12; CDR3 protein: CASSLREYEQYF
D gene: .; V gene: TRBV6-1; J gene: TRBJ2-3; CDR3 length: 16; CDR3 protein: CASSEARQGGTDTQYF
D gene: .; V gene: TRBV2; J gene: TRBJ2-5; CDR3 length: 16; CDR3 protein: CASELLAGTSGETQYF
D gene: .; V gene: TRBV6-5; J gene: TRBJ1-5; CDR3 length: 15; CDR3 protein: CASRVTGVNDRPQHF